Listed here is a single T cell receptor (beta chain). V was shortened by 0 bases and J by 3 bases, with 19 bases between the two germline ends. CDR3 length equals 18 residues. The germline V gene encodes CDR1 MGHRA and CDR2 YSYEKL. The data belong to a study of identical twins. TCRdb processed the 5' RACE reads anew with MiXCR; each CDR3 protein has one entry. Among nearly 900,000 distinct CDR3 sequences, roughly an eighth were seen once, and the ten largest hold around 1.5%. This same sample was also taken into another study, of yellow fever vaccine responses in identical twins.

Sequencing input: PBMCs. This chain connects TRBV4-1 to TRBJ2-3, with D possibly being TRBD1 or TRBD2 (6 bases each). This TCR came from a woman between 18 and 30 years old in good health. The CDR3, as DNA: TGCGCCAGCAGCCAAGAAGAAATGGGGGCGGGATGGACAGATACGCAGTATTTT. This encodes CASSQEEMGAGWTDTQYF.